This entry describes one T cell receptor (beta chain). There is no known antigen for this receptor. No quality values exist for individual bases; no much larger clone is one base distant. Via the germline V gene (reference sequence), CDR1 is MNHEY and CDR2 SMNVEV. The junction shows trimming of 6 bases on V and 3 bases on J, and the gene matches do not reach 14 bases of it. There are 16 amino acids in the CDR3, from cysteine to phenylalanine inclusive. Only CDR3 DNA is held: 48 bases, read in frame from base 1. This sample was included in a study of glioma-infiltrating T cells listed by TCRdb under 2016. Describing the broader study: TCR alpha- and beta-chain repertoires were sequenced from glioma tissue, non-neoplastic brain tissue and matched peripheral blood mononuclear cells. Each tissue-infiltrating repertoire was compared with the same patient's peripheral blood repertoire to measure divergence between tissue and blood T-cell populations. The paired cohort comprised three low-grade glioma patients, 7 or 8 primary glioblastoma patients and three non-glioma patients contributing non-neoplastic brain tissue. General findings and caveats noted by the study authors: Very few CDR3 sequences were found to be shared between tissue and blood, and this scarcity was attributed to high CDR3 diversity and limited sampling. Small numbers underpinned the group comparisons: eight or nine glioblastoma patients, three low-grade glioma patients and three non-neoplastic patients. VJ-independent divergence between tissue and blood was below expectation in non-neoplastic patients but above expectation in all gliomas, especially low-grade gliomas.

TCR alpha and beta CDR3 regions were amplified with the iRepertoire nested amplicon-rescue multiplex PCR (arm-PCR) platform from RNA. The input for one-step reverse transcription and amplification was roughly 90-450 ng of either tissue mRNA or PBMC total RNA. Following bead purification, Illumina adapters were added by a secondary multiplex PCR, and the libraries were gel-purified between 200 and 400 bp. Demultiplexing relied on internal 6-nucleotide barcodes carried by the libraries. Sequencing of libraries was performed on an Illumina MiSeq with 2x220 or 2x250 nucleotide paired-end reads. From the authors' description of their analysis: Paired reads were merged with FLASH 1.2.11 and aligned to the GRCh37 human genome with BWA-MEM before extracting TRA and TRB reads. An IMGT-derived reference of cassette sequences and CDR3 motifs, with pseudogenes included, was used for V and J assignment. Reads were translated in three frames, and productive CDR3s were defined by a C…FGXG motif without stop codons. Clonotypes were defined as unique combinations of V-J cassette pair and CDR3 amino acid sequence. Reads were filtered by Hamming distance, with the threshold set by the sequence error rate of each sample in mapped regions. Through fastp at Q25 and MiXCR, TCRdb rebuilt clones from the public reads, retaining in-frame beta chains. Every CDR3 protein is listed once, alongside the most common genes and DNA of its rows. The V and J calls and clone size are TCRdb's, not the authors'. The sample profile shows under 200,000 distinct CDR3 sequences; over 40% of them were found once. The biggest ten clones account for 4% to 6.5% of the sample.

The V gene is TRBV27 and the J gene is TRBJ2-7; the central 7 bases match TRBD1. The receptor comes from a human donor with low-grade glioma or glioblastoma, undergoing nonglioma brain surgery, or in good health (not recorded which). Sequencing input: glioma tissue, nonneoplastic brain tissue, or PBMCs (not recorded which). The base sequence is TGTGCCAGCAGCACGACGTGGGACAGCTCGGACTACGAGCAGTACTTC. This is translated as CASSTTWDSSDYEQYF.